The 26 T cell receptor beta chains reported below all come from one sample, sequenced in a study of blood T cell repertoires in COVID-19 (TCRdb year 2020). Libraries were constructed by the immunoSEQ multiplex PCR assay. TCRdb stores this immuneACCESS table with in-frame sequences only. Part of the clones is absent; in the studies checked, under half of the shortfall reflects unresolved V genes, and no reason is known for the rest. The sample yields 210,000 or so clones; around nine tenths were counted once. The ten largest clones take up approximately 6.7% of the sample. The sequencing sample was made of peripheral blood. These receptors all stem from a middle-aged man with acute or convalescent COVID-19.

The rearrangement links TRBV18 to TRBJ2-1; 7 positions match TRBD1. This CDR3 is built from 14 residues. V lost 4 bases and J lost 0; bases outside the gene matches: 0. Germline V CDR1 and CDR2: KGHSH, LQKENI. The CDR3 spells CASSRDSSYNEQFF. DNA for the CDR3: TGTGCCAGCTCACGGGACAGCTCCTACAATGAGCAGTTCTTC.

This chain joins TRBV19 and TRBJ2-1, with D maybe TRBD1 (6 bases). Trimming took off 3 bases at V and 8 bases at J, with 14 bases between the two ends. This CDR3 is 14 amino acids long. In germline, CDR1 is LNHDA, CDR2 SQIVND (reference sequence). CDR3 sequence: CASSIWTASDEQFF. The CDR3 DNA reads TGTGCCAGTAGTATTTGGACAGCCTCGGATGAGCAGTTCTTC.

The chain combines TRBV19 with TRBJ1-1; the D gene is possibly TRBD1 (5 bases). The CDR3 runs 15 residues. The V gene's germline CDR1 is LNHDA and CDR2 SQIVND (reference sequence). V lost 3 bases, J lost 0 bases, and 11 bases lay in between. The CDR3 DNA is TGTGCCAGTAGTATCCACAGGTCCATGAACACTGAAGCTTTCTTT. Its protein is CASSIHRSMNTEAFF.

This sequence joins TRBV29-1 and TRBJ1-2; D call uncertain. Germline-derived CDR1 and CDR2 are SQVTM and ANQGSEA. The V end was cut by 1 base, the J end by 4 bases, with 7 bases between. The CDR3 covers 12 residues. In DNA, the CDR3 is TGCAGCGTTGAAGGGGAGTCCTATGGCTACACCTTC. Translating it yields CSVEGESYGYTF.

In its sample, this clone was seen a few times. The chain joins TRBV7-9 to TRBJ1-2; 7 nucleotides line up with TRBD1. CDR1 is SEHNR and CDR2 is FQNEAQ in the germline V gene (reference sequence). V shed 5 bases, J shed 8 bases, and the junction held 11 bases outside the gene matches. The CDR3 sequence is 14 residues long. CDR3 loop: CASSLRQGIVGYTF. In DNA, the CDR3 is TGTGCCAGCAGCCTACGACAGGGAATCGTAGGCTACACCTTC.

The gene calls are TRBV7-2 and TRBJ2-2; the match to TRBD2 covers 10 bases. Trimming took 3 bases from V and 4 from J; bases not matched to a gene: 5. Germline CDR1 reads SGHTA; CDR2 reads FQGNSA. The CDR3 is made up of 16 amino acids. The CDR3 region is CASSFSGGAGTGELFF. CDR3 DNA: TGTGCCAGCAGCTTCAGCGGGGGGGCTGGCACCGGGGAGCTGTTTTTT.

The chain has TRBV7-2 and TRBJ2-4, with D perhaps TRBD2 (7 bases). The CDR3 runs 15 residues. Germline V gives CDR1 SGHTA, CDR2 FQGNSA. The V end was cut by 5 bases, the J end by 6 bases, with 17 bases between. As DNA, the CDR3 is TGTGCCAGCAGCCCCAGGGCGGGGGCCGGAAACATTCAGTACTTC. Its protein is CASSPRAGAGNIQYF.

The rearrangement joins TRBV18 to TRBJ2-3, with 8 nucleotides matching TRBD2. The J segment lost 0 bases and the V segment lost 2 bases, leaving 4 bases of the junction unmatched. CDR1 is KGHSH, CDR2 LQKENI, per germline. CDR3 length: 16 residues. CDR3 region: CASSPVSGGSTDTQYF. CDR3 nucleotides: TGTGCCAGCTCACCAGTCTCGGGGGGGAGCACAGATACGCAGTATTTT.

The chain has TRBV18 and TRBJ2-1, with D tentatively TRBD2 (5 bases). This CDR3 region has 17 residues. V lost 3 bases and J lost 2, with 17 bases in between. Per germline, CDR1 KGHSH and CDR2 LQKENI. The CDR3 spells CASSPRRDQLTYNEQFF. The CDR3 DNA sequence: TGTGCCAGCTCACCTCGCCGGGATCAACTAACCTACAATGAGCAGTTCTTC.

The chain employs TRBV6-6 and TRBJ2-1; D remains ambiguous. V lost 6 bases and J lost 7, with 7 bases in between. CDR3 size: 11 residues. Germline-derived CDR1 and CDR2 are MNHNY and SVGAGI (reference sequence). CDR3 loop: CASSTRNEQFF. The CDR3 DNA sequence: TGTGCCAGCAGCACCAGAAATGAGCAGTTCTTC.

This clone was counted a single time. This chain links TRBV19 with TRBJ1-1, with TRBD1 matching over 9 bases. V lost 5 bases, J lost 2 bases, and 12 bases stayed unmatched. Looked up from germline, CDR1 is LNHDA and CDR2 is SQIVND (reference sequence). This CDR3 contains 17 residues. CDR3 region: CASSYRGLGTHNTEAFF. CDR3 nucleotides: TGTGCCAGTAGTTACAGGGGGCTGGGAACGCATAACACTGAAGCTTTCTTT.

This rearrangement joins TRBV9 to TRBJ1-3; a weak D match, TRBD1 (6 bases). V was trimmed by 0 bases and J by 0 bases, leaving 10 bases between them. This CDR3 contains 16 residues. The V gene's germline CDR1 is SGDLS and CDR2 YYNGEE. CDR3 in amino acids: CASSVEGVYSGNTIYF. The CDR3, as DNA: TGTGCCAGCAGCGTAGAGGGGGTTTACTCTGGAAACACCATATATTTT.

The chain combines TRBV6-5 with TRBJ2-2; the D is unclear. CDR1 and CDR2 (germline): MNHEY, SVGAGI. V was clipped by 1 base and J by 3 bases, with 9 bases between them. CDR3 length: 15 amino acids. CDR3 region: CASSYFRVHTGELFF. CDR3 nucleotides: TGTGCCAGCAGTTACTTCCGGGTACACACCGGGGAGCTGTTTTTT.

The chain joins TRBV11-2 to TRBJ2-7; TRBD2 aligns across 7 bases. Germline V CDR1 and CDR2: SGHAT, FQNNGV. The trim removed 2 bases at V and 1 base at J, leaving 2 bases unmatched. The CDR3 totals 14 residues. CDR3 nucleotides: TGTGCCAGCAGCTTAAGCGGGACTTCCTACGAGCAGTACTTC. Its protein is CASSLSGTSYEQYF.

J is TRBJ1-5 and V is TRBV19, with 10 nucleotides matching TRBD1. J lost 4 bases, V lost 6 bases, and 3 bases had no gene match. The germline CDR1 and CDR2 sequences are LNHDA and SQIVND (reference sequence). The CDR3 extends over 14 amino acids. CDR3 sequence: CASRGQGFNQPQHF. CDR3 in DNA: TGTGCCAGTAGGGGACAGGGGTTTAATCAGCCCCAGCATTTT.

The V and J genes are TRBV7-9 and TRBJ1-5; the D is unclear. V lost 1 base and J 5 bases, leaving 6 bases between the germline ends. From germline, CDR1 is SEHNR and CDR2 FQNEAQ (reference sequence). The CDR3 contains 13 residues. The CDR3 DNA reads TGTGCCAGCAGCTTAGGGGCAGATCAGCCCCAGCATTTT. Translating gives CASSLGADQPQHF.

This chain links TRBV19 with TRBJ2-5; a weak D match, TRBD2 (6 bases). This CDR3 region has 15 residues. Germline-derived CDR1 and CDR2 are LNHDA and SQIVND (reference sequence). Deletions cut 3 bases from V and 2 bases from J, with 13 bases between. CDR3 sequence: CASSIFRGAQETQYF. The CDR3 coding sequence is TGTGCCAGTAGTATTTTTCGCGGGGCACAAGAGACCCAGTACTTC.

This chain links TRBV7-9 with TRBJ2-7; 7 nucleotides align to TRBD2. The ends lost 3 bases at V and 3 bases at J; junction bases unmatched: 2. The CDR3 is 13 residues long. Germline V gives CDR1 SEHNR, CDR2 FQNEAQ (reference sequence). The CDR3 sequence: CASSFGEGYEQYF. The DNA for the CDR3 is TGTGCCAGCAGCTTTGGGGAGGGCTACGAGCAGTACTTC.

The sample holds a few counts of this clone. The J gene is TRBJ1-1, the V gene TRBV14; D gene ambiguous. CDR3 length: 13 amino acids. V lost 2 bases and J lost 7, with 11 bases in between. CDR1 SGHDN and CDR2 FVKESK come from the germline V gene. CDR3 bases: TGTGCCAGCAGCCAATCTCTTGCGGGTGAAGCTTTCTTT. Its protein is CASSQSLAGEAFF.

The V and J genes are TRBV7-9 and TRBJ1-1; D unresolved. The CDR3 consists of 12 residues. Trimming removed 3 bases from V and 11 bases from J, with 13 bases in between. In germline, CDR1 is SEHNR, CDR2 FQNEAQ (reference sequence). This chain's CDR3 is CASSFEGWLAFF. The CDR3 coding sequence is TGTGCCAGCAGCTTTGAGGGATGGTTGGCTTTCTTT.

V is TRBV30 and J is TRBJ1-1, with D tentatively TRBD1 (5 bases). The CDR3 extends over 15 amino acids. The germline gives CDR1 GTSNPN, CDR2 SVGIG (reference sequence). Trimming cost V 4 bases and J 0 bases, with 15 bases left between them. In DNA, the CDR3 is TGTGCCTGGAACACAGGAGACCACTTGAACACTGAAGCTTTCTTT. It yields the protein CAWNTGDHLNTEAFF.

The rearrangement joins TRBV6-5 to TRBJ1-1, with TRBD1 as a possible D gene (5 bases). V was shortened by 7 bases and J by 3 bases, with 12 bases between the two germline ends. CDR1 and CDR2 from the germline V gene are MNHEY and SVGAGI. The CDR3 loop spans 13 amino acids. This CDR3 reads CASTLSRDTEAFF. The CDR3 nucleotides are TGTGCCAGCACCCTTTCCAGGGACACTGAAGCTTTCTTT.

This clone was recorded once. The chain couples TRBV4-1 to TRBJ1-2; tentatively, D is TRBD1 (6 bases). Trimming removed 4 bases at V and 7 bases at J, with 13 bases between. This CDR3 region has 13 residues. Germline loops: CDR1 MGHRA, CDR2 YSYEKL. The CDR3 protein is CASSPDRPSGYTF. CDR3 nucleotide sequence: TGCGCCAGCAGCCCCGACAGGCCTAGTGGCTACACCTTC.

V gene TRBV3-1 (or the pseudogene TRBV3-2) combines with J gene TRBJ1-6; tentatively, D is TRBD1 (6 bases). V was shortened by 5 bases and J by 7 bases, with 12 bases between the two germline ends. CDR3 length: 14 amino acids. Per germline, CDR1 LGHDT and CDR2 YNNKEL (reference sequence). CDR3 coding DNA: TGTGCCAGCAGCTCGGACAGCCGAAATTCACCCCTCCACTTT. Residues: CASSSDSRNSPLHF.

The rearrangement uses TRBV7-9 and TRBJ2-1; 12 bases align to TRBD2. Trimming removed 4 bases from V and 3 bases from J; junction bases left unmatched: 10. Germline V gene data show CDR1 as SEHNR and CDR2 as FQNEAQ (reference sequence). The CDR3 spans 18 residues. DNA of the CDR3: TGTGCCAGCAGCTCGACTAGCGGGGGCCCGCAGGGCTACAATGAGCAGTTCTTC. As protein: CASSSTSGGPQGYNEQFF.

V gene TRBV5-1 combines with J gene TRBJ2-7, with TRBD2 identical over 9 bases. CDR1 SGHRS and CDR2 YFSETQ come from the germline V gene. V lost 1 base and J lost 7; bases outside the gene matches: 3. The length of the CDR3 is 13 residues. CDR3 region: CASSLLAGYEQYF. CDR3 coding DNA: TGCGCCAGCAGCTTGCTAGCGGGGTATGAGCAGTACTTC.